This T cell receptor beta chain was identified during a study of CD8 T cells in ankylosing spondylitis. Comment on this clonotype: Its antigen remains unidentified.

Whole-study findings and limits: A TCR beta motif of under ten highly homologous variants seemed to mark ankylosing spondylitis blood.

Germline V gene data show CDR1 as SEHNR and CDR2 as FQNEAQ (reference sequence). The CDR3 covers 17 residues. Trimming took 5 bases from V and 0 from J, leaving 16 bases between them. Making use of molecular barcodes, quantitative 5'-RACE generated TCR beta libraries. From the 5' RACE reads, TCRdb called clonotypes with MiXCR, one entry per CDR3 protein. The sample yields about 160,000 distinct CDR3 sequences, approximately 9.9% seen once. This sequence was found in a female donor with ankylosing spondylitis or in good health (not recorded which). The sample consisted of blood, either unsorted or a sorted T cell fraction (not recorded which). The rearrangement joins TRBV7-9 to TRBJ1-4, with D unclear. CDR3 in amino acids: CASSVPRPFATNEKLFF. CDR3 nucleotides: TGTGCCAGCAGCGTTCCACGCCCGTTTGCAACTAATGAAAAACTGTTTTTT.